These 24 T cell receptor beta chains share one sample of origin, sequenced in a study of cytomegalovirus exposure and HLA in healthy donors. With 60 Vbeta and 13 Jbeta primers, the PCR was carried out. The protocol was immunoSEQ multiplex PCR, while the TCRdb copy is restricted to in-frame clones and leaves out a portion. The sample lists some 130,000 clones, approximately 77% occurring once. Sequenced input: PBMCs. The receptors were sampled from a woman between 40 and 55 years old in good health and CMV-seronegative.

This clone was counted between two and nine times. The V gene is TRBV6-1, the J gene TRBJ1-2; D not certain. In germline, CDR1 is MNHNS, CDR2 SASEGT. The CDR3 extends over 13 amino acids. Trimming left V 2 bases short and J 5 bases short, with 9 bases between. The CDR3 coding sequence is TGTGCCAGCAGTGAAAACAGCCTTTATGGCTACACCTTC. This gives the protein CASSENSLYGYTF.

The CDR3 region is CASSSLTYEQYF. CDR3 in DNA: TGTGCCAGCAGCTCCCTAACCTACGAGCAGTACTTC. The chain links TRBV7-6 to TRBJ2-5; D is uncertain. The DNA end is a closer match to TRBJ2-7, so the J assignment may be wrong. The V gene's germline CDR1 is SGHVS and CDR2 FNYEAQ. The CDR3 runs to 12 residues.

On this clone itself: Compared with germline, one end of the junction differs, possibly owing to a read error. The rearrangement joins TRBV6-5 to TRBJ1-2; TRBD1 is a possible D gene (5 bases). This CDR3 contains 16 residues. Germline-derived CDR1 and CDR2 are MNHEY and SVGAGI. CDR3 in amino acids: CASSYSVNQGTGGYPF. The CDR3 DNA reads TGTGCCAGCAGTTACTCGGTCAATCAGGGTACGGGTGGCTACCCCTTC.

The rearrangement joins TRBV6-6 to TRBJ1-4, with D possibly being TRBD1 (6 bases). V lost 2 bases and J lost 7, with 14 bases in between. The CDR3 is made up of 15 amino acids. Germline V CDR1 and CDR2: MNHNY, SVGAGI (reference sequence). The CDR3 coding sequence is TGTGCCAGCAGTTACGCAACAGGGTCCGGTGAAAAACTGTTTTTT. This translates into CASSYATGSGEKLFF.

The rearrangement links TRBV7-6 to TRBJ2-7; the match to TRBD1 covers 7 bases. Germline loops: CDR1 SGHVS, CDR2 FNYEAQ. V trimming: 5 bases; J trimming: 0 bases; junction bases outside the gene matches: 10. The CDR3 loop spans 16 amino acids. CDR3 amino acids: CASSQIGQASSYEQYF. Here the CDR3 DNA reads TGTGCCAGCAGCCAGATTGGACAGGCGAGCTCCTACGAGCAGTACTTC.

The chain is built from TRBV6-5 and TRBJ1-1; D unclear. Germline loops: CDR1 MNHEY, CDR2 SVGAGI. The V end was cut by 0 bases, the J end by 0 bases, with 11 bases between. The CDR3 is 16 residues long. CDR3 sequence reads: CASSYSTIGVNTEAFF. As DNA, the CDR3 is TGTGCCAGCAGTTACTCGACCATCGGGGTGAACACTGAAGCTTTCTTT.

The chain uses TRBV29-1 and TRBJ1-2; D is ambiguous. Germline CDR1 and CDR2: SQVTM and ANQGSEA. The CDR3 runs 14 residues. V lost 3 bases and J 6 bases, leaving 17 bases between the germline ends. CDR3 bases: TGCAGCGTTGAGGAGGCCGGGAAGCCGAATGGCTACACCTTC. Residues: CSVEEAGKPNGYTF.

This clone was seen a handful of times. The CDR3 reads CASSQDRAGGSEQFF. The CDR3 DNA follows: TGCGCCAGCAGCCAAGATCGAGCAGGGGGTTCTGAGCAGTTCTTC. The genes are TRBV4-3 and TRBJ2-1, with 7 bases aligning to TRBD1. The CDR3 is made up of 15 amino acids. CDR1 is LGHNA and CDR2 is YSLEER in the germline V gene. V was clipped by 0 bases and J by 9 bases; unmatched bases: 8.

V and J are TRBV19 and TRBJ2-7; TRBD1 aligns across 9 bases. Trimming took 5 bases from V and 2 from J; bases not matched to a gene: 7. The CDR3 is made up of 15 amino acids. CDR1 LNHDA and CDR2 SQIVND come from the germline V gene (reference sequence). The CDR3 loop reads CASSSDRGGTYEQYF. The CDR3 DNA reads TGTGCCAGTAGTTCGGACAGGGGAGGCACCTACGAGCAGTACTTC.

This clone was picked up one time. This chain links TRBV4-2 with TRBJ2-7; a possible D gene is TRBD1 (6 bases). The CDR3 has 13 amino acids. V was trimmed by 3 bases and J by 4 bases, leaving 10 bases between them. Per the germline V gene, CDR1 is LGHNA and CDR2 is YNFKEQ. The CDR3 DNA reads TGTGCCAGCAGCCAGATGGACAGTTACGAGCAGTACTTC. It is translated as CASSQMDSYEQYF.

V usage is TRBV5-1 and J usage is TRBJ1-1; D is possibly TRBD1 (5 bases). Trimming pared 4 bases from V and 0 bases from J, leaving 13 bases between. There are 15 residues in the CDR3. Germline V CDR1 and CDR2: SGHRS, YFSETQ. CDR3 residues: CASSVGRGLNTEAFF. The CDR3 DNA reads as TGCGCCAGCAGCGTCGGTCGGGGGTTGAACACTGAAGCTTTCTTT.

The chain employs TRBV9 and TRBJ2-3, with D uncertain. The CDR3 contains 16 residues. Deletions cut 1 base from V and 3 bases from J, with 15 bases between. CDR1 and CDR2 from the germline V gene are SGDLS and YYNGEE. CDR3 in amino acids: CASSVQALLGTDTQYF. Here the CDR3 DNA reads TGTGCCAGCAGCGTACAAGCCTTGCTTGGTACAGATACGCAGTATTTT.

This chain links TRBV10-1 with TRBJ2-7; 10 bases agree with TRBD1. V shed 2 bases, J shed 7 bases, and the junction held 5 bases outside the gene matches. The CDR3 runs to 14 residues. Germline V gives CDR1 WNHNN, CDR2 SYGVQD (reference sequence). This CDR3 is CASSEGTGVREQYF. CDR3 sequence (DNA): TGCGCCAGCAGTGAGGGGACAGGGGTTCGTGAGCAGTACTTC.

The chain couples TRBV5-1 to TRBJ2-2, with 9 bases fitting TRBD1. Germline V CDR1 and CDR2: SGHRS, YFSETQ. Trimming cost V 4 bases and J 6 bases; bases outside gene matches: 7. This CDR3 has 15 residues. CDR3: CASSRQGEEAGELFF. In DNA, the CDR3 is TGCGCCAGCAGCCGACAGGGGGAAGAAGCCGGGGAGCTGTTTTTT.

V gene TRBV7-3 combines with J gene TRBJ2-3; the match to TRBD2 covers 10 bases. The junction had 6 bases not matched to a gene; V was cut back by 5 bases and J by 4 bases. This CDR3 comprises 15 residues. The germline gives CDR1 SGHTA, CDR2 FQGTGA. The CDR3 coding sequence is TGTGCCAGCAGCCGTAGCGGGGGGCGGGCAGATACGCAGTATTTT. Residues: CASSRSGGRADTQYF.

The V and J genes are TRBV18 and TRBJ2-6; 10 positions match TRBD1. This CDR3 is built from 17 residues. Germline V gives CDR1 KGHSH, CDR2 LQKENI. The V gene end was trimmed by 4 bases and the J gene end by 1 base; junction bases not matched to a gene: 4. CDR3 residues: CASSRGQGGSGANVLTF. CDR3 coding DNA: TGTGCCAGCTCACGAGGACAGGGGGGGTCTGGGGCCAACGTCCTGACTTTC.

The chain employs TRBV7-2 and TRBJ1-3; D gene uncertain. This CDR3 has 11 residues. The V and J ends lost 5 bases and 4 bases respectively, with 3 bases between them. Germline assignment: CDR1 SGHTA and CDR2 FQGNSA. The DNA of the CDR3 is TGTGCCAGCAGCCTAGGAAACACCATATATTTT. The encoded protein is CASSLGNTIYF.

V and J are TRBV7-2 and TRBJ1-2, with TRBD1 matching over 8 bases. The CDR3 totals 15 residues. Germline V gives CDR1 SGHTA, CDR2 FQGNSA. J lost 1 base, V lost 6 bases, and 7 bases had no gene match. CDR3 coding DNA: TGTGCCAGCAGTCCCGGGACAGGAATTAACTATGGCTACACCTTC. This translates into CASSPGTGINYGYTF.

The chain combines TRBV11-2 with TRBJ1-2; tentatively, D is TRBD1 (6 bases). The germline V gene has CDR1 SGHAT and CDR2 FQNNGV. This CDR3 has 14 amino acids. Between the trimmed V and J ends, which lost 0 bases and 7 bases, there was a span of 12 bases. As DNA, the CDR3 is TGTGCCAGCAGCTTAGATCTGGGGGCTCGTGGCTACACCTTC. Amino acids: CASSLDLGARGYTF.

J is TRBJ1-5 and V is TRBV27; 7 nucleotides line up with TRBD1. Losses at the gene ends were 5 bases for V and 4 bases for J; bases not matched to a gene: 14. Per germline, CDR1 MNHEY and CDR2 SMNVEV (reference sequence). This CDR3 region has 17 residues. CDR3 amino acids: CASSARTGASRNQPQHF. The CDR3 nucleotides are TGTGCCAGCAGTGCTAGGACAGGAGCCTCTCGGAATCAGCCCCAGCATTTT.

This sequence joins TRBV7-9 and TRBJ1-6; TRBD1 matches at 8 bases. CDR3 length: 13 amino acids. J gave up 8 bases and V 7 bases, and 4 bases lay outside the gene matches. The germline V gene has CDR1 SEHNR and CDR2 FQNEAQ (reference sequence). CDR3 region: CASTKTGDSPLHF. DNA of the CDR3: TGTGCCAGCACCAAGACAGGGGATTCACCCCTCCACTTT.

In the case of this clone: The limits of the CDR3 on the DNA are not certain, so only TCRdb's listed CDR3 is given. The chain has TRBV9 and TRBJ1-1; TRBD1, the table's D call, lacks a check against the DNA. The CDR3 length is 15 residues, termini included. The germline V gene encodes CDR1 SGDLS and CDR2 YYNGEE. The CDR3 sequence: CASSPQQYFGTEAFF.

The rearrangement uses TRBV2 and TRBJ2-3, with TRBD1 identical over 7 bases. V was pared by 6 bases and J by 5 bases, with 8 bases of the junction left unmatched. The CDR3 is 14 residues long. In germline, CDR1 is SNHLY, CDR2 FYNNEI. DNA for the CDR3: TGTGCCAGCAGCAAAGACAGGGATGGAGATACGCAGTATTTT. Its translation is CASSKDRDGDTQYF.

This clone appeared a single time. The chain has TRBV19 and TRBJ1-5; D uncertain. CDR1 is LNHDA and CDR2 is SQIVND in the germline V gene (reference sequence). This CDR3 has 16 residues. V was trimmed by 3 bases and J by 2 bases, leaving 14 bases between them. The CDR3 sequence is CASSMKSVVGNQPQHF. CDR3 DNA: TGTGCCAGTAGTATGAAGTCGGTGGTGGGCAATCAGCCCCAGCATTTT.